This T cell receptor (beta chain) was observed in a study of T cells in Graves' hyperthyroidism and ophthalmopathy. About the study: Blood from the periphery was taken at initial diagnosis, before any treatment.

What was amplified from RNA transcripts were TCR beta CDR3 regions. When the TCR CDR3 underwent first-round RT-PCR, the HTBI primer set was used. TCRdb re-called the multiplex PCR reads with MiXCR, one entry per CDR3 protein. The repertoire holds about 610,000 distinct CDR3 sequences, roughly 14% seen once, with 3.5% to 4.5% in the top ten. V lost 4 bases and J lost 3, with 10 bases in between. From germline, CDR1 is SQVTM and CDR2 ANQGSEA. The CDR3 is 12 amino acids. The table lists this clonotype with a few counts. Antigen specificity is unknown. At least 3 on the Clinical Activity Score was recorded for ophthalmopathy patients, who also had NOSPECS grade at least 4 and duration under 3 months. Whole-study results and caveats: Within blood appeared most thyroid clonotypes that had expanded above 0.001. Stable hyperthyroidism and ophthalmopathy were separated using 13 V-J signatures.

The genes are TRBV29-1 and TRBJ2-7; a possible D gene is TRBD1 (6 bases). This TCR was recovered from a woman aged 40 to 55 with Graves' ophthalmopathy. Material for sequencing was blood. This CDR3 is CSVGEQGYEQYF. The CDR3 bases are TGCAGCGTTGGTGAACAGGGCTACGAGCAGTACTTC.